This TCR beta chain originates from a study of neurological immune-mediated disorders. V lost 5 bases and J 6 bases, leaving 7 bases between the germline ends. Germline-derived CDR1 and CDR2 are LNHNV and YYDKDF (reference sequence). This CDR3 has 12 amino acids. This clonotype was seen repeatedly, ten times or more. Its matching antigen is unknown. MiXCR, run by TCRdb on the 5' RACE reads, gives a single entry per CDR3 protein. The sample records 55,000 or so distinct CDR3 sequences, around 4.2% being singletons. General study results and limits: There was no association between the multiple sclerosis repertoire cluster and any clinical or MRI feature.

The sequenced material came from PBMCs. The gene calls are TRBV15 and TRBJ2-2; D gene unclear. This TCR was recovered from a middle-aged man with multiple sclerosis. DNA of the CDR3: TGTGCCACCAGCCCCCGCGCCGGGGAGCTGTTTTTT. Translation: CATSPRAGELFF.